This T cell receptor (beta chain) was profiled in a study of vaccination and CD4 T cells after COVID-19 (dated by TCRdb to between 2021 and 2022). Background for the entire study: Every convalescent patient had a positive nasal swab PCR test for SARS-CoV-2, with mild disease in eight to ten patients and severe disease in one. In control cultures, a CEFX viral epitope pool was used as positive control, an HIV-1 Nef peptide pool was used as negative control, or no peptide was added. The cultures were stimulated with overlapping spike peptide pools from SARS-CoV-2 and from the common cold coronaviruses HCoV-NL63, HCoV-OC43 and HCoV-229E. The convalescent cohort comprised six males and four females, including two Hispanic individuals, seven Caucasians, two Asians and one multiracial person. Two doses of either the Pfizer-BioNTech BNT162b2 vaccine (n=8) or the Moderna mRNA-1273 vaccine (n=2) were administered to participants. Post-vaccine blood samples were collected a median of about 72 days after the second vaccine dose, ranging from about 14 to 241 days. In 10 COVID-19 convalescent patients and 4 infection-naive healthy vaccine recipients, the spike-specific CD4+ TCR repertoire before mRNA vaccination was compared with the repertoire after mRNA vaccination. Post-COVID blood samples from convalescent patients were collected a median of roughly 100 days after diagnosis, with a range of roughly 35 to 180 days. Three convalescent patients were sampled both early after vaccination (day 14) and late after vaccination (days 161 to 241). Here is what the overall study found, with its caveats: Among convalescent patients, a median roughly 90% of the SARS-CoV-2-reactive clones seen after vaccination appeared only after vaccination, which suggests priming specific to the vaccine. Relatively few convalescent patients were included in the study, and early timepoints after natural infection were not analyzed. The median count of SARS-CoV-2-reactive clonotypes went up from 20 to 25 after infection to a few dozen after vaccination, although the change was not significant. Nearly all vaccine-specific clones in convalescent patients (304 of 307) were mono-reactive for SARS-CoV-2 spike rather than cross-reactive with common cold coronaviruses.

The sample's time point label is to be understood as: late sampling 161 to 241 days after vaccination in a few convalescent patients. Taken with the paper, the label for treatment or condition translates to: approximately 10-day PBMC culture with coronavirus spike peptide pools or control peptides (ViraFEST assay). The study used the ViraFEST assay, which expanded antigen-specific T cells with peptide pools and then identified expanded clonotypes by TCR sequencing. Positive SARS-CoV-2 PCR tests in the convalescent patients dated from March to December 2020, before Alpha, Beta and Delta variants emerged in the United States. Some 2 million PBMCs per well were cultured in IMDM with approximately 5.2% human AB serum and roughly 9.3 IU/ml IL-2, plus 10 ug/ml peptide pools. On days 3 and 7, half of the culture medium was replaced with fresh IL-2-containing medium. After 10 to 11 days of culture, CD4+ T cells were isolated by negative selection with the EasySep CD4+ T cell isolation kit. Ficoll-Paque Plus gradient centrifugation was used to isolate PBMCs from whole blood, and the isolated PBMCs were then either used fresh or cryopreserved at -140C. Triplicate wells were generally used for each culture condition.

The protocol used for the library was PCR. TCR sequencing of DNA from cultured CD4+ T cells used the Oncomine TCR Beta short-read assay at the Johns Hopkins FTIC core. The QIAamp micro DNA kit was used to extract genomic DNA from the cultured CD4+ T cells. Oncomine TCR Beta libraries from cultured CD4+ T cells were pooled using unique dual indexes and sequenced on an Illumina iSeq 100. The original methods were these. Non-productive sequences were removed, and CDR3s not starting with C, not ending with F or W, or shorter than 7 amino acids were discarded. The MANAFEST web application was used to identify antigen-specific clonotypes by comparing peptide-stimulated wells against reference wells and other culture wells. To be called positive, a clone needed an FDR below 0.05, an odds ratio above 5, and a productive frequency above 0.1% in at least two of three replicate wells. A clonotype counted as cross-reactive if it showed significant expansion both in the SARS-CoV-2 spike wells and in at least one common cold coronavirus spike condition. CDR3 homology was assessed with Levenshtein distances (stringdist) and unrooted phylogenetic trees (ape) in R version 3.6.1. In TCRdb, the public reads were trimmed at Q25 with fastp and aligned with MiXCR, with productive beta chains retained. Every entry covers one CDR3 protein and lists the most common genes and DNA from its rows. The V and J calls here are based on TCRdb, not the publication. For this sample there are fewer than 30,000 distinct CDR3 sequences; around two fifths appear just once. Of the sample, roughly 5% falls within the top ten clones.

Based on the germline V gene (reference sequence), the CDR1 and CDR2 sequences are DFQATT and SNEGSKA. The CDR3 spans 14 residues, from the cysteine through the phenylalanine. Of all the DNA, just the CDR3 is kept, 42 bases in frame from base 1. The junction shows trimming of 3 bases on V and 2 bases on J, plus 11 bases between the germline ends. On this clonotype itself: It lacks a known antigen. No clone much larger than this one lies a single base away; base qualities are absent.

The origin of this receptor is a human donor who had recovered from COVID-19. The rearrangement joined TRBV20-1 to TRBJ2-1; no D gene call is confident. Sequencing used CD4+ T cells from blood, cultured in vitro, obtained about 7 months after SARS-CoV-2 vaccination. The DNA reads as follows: TGCAGTGCTAGGTGGGTTGAAGCCTACAATGAGCAGTTCTTC. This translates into CSARWVEAYNEQFF.